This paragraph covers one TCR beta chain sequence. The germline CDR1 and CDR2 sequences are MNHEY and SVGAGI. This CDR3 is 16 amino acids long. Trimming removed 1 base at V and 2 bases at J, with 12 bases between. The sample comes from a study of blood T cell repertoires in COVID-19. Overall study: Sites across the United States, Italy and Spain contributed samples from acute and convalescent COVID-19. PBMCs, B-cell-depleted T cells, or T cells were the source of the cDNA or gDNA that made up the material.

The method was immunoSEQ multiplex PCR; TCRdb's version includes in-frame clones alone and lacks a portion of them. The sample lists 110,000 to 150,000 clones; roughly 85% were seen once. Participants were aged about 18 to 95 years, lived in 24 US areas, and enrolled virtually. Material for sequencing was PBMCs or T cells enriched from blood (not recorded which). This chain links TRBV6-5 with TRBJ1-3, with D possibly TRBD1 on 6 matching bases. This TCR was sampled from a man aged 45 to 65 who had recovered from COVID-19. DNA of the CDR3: TGTGCCAGCAGTTACTTTATGGCAGGGGCTGGAAACACCATATATTTT. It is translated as CASSYFMAGAGNTIYF.